These 20 T cell receptor beta chains share one sample of origin, sequenced in a study of T-cell memory formation after mild COVID-19. MiXCR was run by TCRdb on the 5' RACE reads, yielding one entry per CDR3 protein. This sample has under 110,000 distinct CDR3 sequences, with about 15% found just once. The sequenced material came from PBMCs or a T cell subset sorted from them (not recorded which). Source of these receptors: an adult woman who had mild COVID-19 (a few samples of this study predate the infection). Cell type and time point are not known.

The chain is built from TRBV7-6 and TRBJ2-5, with D possibly TRBD1 on 6 matching bases. The length of the CDR3 is 16 residues. Trimming shortened V by 5 bases and J by 5 bases, and 21 bases separated the two germline ends. The germline V gene encodes CDR1 SGHVS and CDR2 FNYEAQ. For the CDR3, the DNA is TGTGCCAGCAGCGGACATGAACGACAGGCGTGGGAGACCCAGTACTTC. Translation: CASSGHERQAWETQYF.

This clonotype was seen repeatedly, ten times or more. The chain is built from TRBV5-5 and TRBJ1-2; TRBD1 agrees at 7 bases. In germline, CDR1 is SGHKS, CDR2 YYEKEE (reference sequence). The J segment lost 4 bases and the V segment lost 1 base, leaving 7 bases of the junction unmatched. The CDR3 is made up of 15 amino acids. CDR3 nucleotides: TGTGCCAGCAGCTTGAATATCTGGGACAGCTATGGCTACACCTTC. Amino acid sequence: CASSLNIWDSYGYTF.

The chain combines TRBV12-3 or TRBV12-4 with TRBJ1-2; TRBD1 agrees at 9 bases. The V gene end was trimmed by 3 bases and the J gene end by 6 bases; junction bases not matched to a gene: 5. There are 14 residues in the CDR3. CDR3 in amino acids: CASSFGTGFDGYTF. The DNA for the CDR3 is TGTGCCAGCAGTTTTGGGACAGGGTTTGATGGCTACACCTTC.

This clonotype has only a few counts. V usage is TRBV29-1 and J usage is TRBJ2-7; D possibly corresponds to TRBD2 (5 bases). Trimming stripped 1 base from V and 3 bases from J, with 13 bases between. The CDR3 length is 14 residues. Looked up from germline, CDR1 is SQVTM and CDR2 is ANQGSEA. The DNA for the CDR3 is TGCAGCGTTGAAGGAACCGGGGATAACTACGAGCAGTACTTC. This codes for CSVEGTGDNYEQYF.

A few counts support this clonotype. The rearrangement uses TRBV7-8 and TRBJ2-2; 8 nucleotides agree with TRBD2. V was clipped by 5 bases and J by 2 bases; unmatched bases: 7. The CDR3 loop spans 16 amino acids. In germline, CDR1 is SGHVS, CDR2 FQNEAQ. In DNA, the CDR3 is TGTGCCAGCAGCCCCCCCAGCGGGGGAAACACCGGGGAGCTGTTTTTT. Protein: CASSPPSGGNTGELFF.

This clonotype occurred a few times. The chain joins TRBV12-3 or TRBV12-4 to TRBJ1-4, with a tentative D call TRBD1 (5 bases). V dropped 7 bases and J dropped 6 bases, with 15 bases sitting between them. CDR3 length: 14 amino acids. CDR3 protein: CASTDPGTHEKLFF. CDR3 in DNA: TGTGCCAGCACCGACCCCGGGACCCATGAAAAACTGTTTTTT.

This clonotype was counted only a few times. The genes are TRBV5-1 and TRBJ2-7, with 10 positions matching TRBD1. The trim removed 2 bases at V and 7 bases at J, leaving 9 bases unmatched. Germline V CDR1 and CDR2: SGHRS, YFSETQ. The CDR3 covers 15 residues. The CDR3 here is CASSFSRDRGEEQYF. CDR3 sequence (DNA): TGCGCCAGCAGCTTTTCTAGGGACAGGGGAGAAGAGCAGTACTTC.

This clonotype was seen a handful of times. V gene TRBV20-1 combines with J gene TRBJ1-1; D is unresolved. Germline-derived CDR1 and CDR2 are DFQATT and SNEGSKA (reference sequence). CDR3 size: 15 residues. The V end was cut by 3 bases, the J end by 4 bases, with 18 bases between. The DNA of the CDR3 is TGCAGTGCTAGGGGCCCCCGGGATCCGGGCACTGAAGCTTTCTTT. Translating gives CSARGPRDPGTEAFF.

This clonotype was detected many times. This rearrangement joins TRBV4-2 to TRBJ2-7; 9 bases align to TRBD2. The CDR3 extends over 16 amino acids. Germline lookup yields CDR1 LGHNA and CDR2 YNFKEQ. J lost 3 bases, V lost 0 bases, and 6 bases had no gene match. The DNA for the CDR3 is TGTGCCAGCAGCCAAGATCCCGGGACTAGCAGCTACGAGCAGTACTTC. It specifies CASSQDPGTSSYEQYF.

The chain carries TRBV5-6 and TRBJ2-7; 7 positions agree with TRBD1. Germline CDR1 and CDR2: SGHDT and YYEEEE. The CDR3 sequence is 14 residues long. Trimming cost V 1 base and J 3 bases; bases outside gene matches: 4. The CDR3 sequence: CASSLQNRGYEQYF. DNA for the CDR3: TGTGCCAGCAGCTTGCAGAACAGGGGCTACGAGCAGTACTTC. Variable domain in full (rest from reference TRBV5-6 and TRBJ2-7): DAGVTQSPTHLIKTRGQQVTLRCSPKSGHDTVSWYQQALGQGPQFIFQYYEEEERQRGNFPDRFSGHQFPNYSSELNVNALLLGDSALYLCASSLQNRGYEQYFGPGTRLTVT.

The chain couples TRBV24-1 to TRBJ2-5; 14 positions agree with TRBD2. The J segment lost 5 bases and the V segment lost 4 bases, leaving 2 bases of the junction unmatched. This CDR3 comprises 15 residues. Per germline, CDR1 KGHDR and CDR2 SFDVKD. The DNA of the CDR3 is TGTGCCACCAGTGAGTGGACTAGCGGGAGGGAGACCCAGTACTTC. It is translated as CATSEWTSGRETQYF.

This sequence joins TRBV7-3 and TRBJ2-6; D not resolved. The CDR3 has 17 residues. CDR1 is SGHTA, CDR2 FQGTGA, per germline. Trimming pared 1 base from V and 2 bases from J, leaving 12 bases between. Here the CDR3 DNA reads TGTGCCAGCAGCTTAATACCGGGTACAGCTGGGGCCAACGTCCTGACTTTC. Translated, it gives CASSLIPGTAGANVLTF.

The CDR3 DNA reads as TGTGCCAGCAGCGGGGGGCCTAGCGGGGTCACAGATACGCAGTATTTT. Its translation is CASSGGPSGVTDTQYF. This chain joins TRBV7-9 and TRBJ2-3; 9 bases are shared with TRBD2. The ends lost 5 bases at V and 2 bases at J; junction bases unmatched: 8. The CDR3 totals 16 residues. Germline V gene data show CDR1 as SEHNR and CDR2 as FQNEAQ (reference sequence).

In its sample, this clonotype was seen a few times. The J gene is TRBJ2-1, the V gene TRBV10-3; no clear D gene. The CDR3 is made up of 12 amino acids. Germline CDR1 reads ENHRY; CDR2 reads SYGVKD. The germline V and J ends were trimmed by 10 bases and 2 bases, with 9 bases remaining between them. CDR3 residues: CATASPYNEQFF. In DNA form, the CDR3 reads TGTGCCACCGCAAGTCCCTACAATGAGCAGTTCTTC.

This clonotype was found many times. This chain uses TRBV12-3 or TRBV12-4 with TRBJ2-7, with 9 bases matching TRBD1. This CDR3 spans 16 amino acids. V lost 6 bases to trimming and J lost 0 bases; unmatched junction nucleotides: 9. The CDR3 protein is CASSGGQGGSSYEQYF. CDR3 sequence (DNA): TGTGCCAGCAGCGGGGGACAGGGCGGCTCCTCCTACGAGCAGTACTTC.

The V and J genes are TRBV9 and TRBJ2-7, with D possibly called TRBD1 or TRBD2 (5 bases each). In germline, CDR1 is SGDLS, CDR2 YYNGEE. The CDR3 runs to 14 residues. V dropped 2 bases and J dropped 1 base, with 10 bases sitting between them. The CDR3 nucleotides read TGTGCCAGCAGCGTCGGGGACGGATCCTACGAGCAGTACTTC. This codes for CASSVGDGSYEQYF.

This clonotype was recorded a few times. The gene calls are TRBV28 and TRBJ2-1; TRBD1 agrees at 9 bases. CDR1 and CDR2 from the germline V gene are MDHEN and SYDVKM. V was pared by 5 bases and J by 9 bases, with 5 bases of the junction left unmatched. The CDR3 runs to 13 residues. DNA of the CDR3: TGTGCCAGCAGTGGACAGGGGATTGGTGAGCAGTTCTTC. The encoded protein is CASSGQGIGEQFF.

V and J are TRBV14 and TRBJ2-3, with a weak D call TRBD1 (5 bases). The germline V gene has CDR1 SGHDN and CDR2 FVKESK. The ends were cut back, 2 bases at V and 5 bases at J, with 11 bases in the middle. This CDR3 region has 14 residues. The CDR3 sequence is CASSQSNQGDTQYF. The CDR3 coding sequence is TGTGCCAGCAGCCAATCAAACCAGGGAGATACGCAGTATTTT.

V usage is TRBV29-1 and J usage is TRBJ2-7, with 10 bases lining up with TRBD1. CDR1 and CDR2 from the germline V gene are SQVTM and ANQGSEA. V dropped 4 bases and J dropped 7; count of bases not matched to a gene: 7. The CDR3 covers 13 residues. The CDR3 region is CSVGGTGVLEQYF. For the CDR3, the DNA is TGCAGCGTTGGTGGGACAGGGGTCTTAGAGCAGTACTTC.

The chain links TRBV4-1 to TRBJ2-7, with D perhaps matching TRBD2 (5 bases). The germline V gene has CDR1 MGHRA and CDR2 YSYEKL. This CDR3 contains 17 residues. V lost 4 bases, J lost 0 bases, and 19 bases lay in between. CDR3 coding DNA: TGCGCCAGCAGCCCTGTCGGACTCCAGACATCCTCCTACGAGCAGTACTTC. Its protein is CASSPVGLQTSSYEQYF.